The 22 T cell receptor beta chains below all came from one sample that was sequenced in a study of blood T cell repertoires in COVID-19. This table comes from immunoSEQ multiplex PCR, and its TCRdb copy is limited to in-frame clones, with some not included. This sample carries 55,000 to 75,000 clones, about 70% of them seen once, and the ten largest clones take about a third. Sequenced material: peripheral blood. The receptors stem from a woman aged 70-85 years with acute or convalescent COVID-19.

The chain employs TRBV9 and TRBJ1-6, with a weak D call TRBD1 (6 bases). V lost 4 bases, J lost 6 bases, and 14 bases lay in between. The CDR3 runs 15 residues. Germline V lookup: CDR1 SGDLS, CDR2 YYNGEE. The CDR3 sequence is CASSPFDRLNSPLHF. In DNA form, the CDR3 reads TGTGCCAGCAGCCCATTCGACAGGCTTAATTCACCCCTCCACTTT.

The chain combines TRBV6-5 with TRBJ2-2; D may be TRBD1 (5 bases). CDR3 length: 13 residues. Trimming left V 6 bases short and J 4 bases short, with 9 bases between. Per germline, CDR1 MNHEY and CDR2 SVGAGI. The CDR3: CASSQGSTGELFF. The CDR3 DNA reads as TGTGCCAGCAGCCAGGGTAGCACCGGGGAGCTGTTTTTT.

J is TRBJ1-2 and V is TRBV29-1, with D unclear. The V end lost 8 bases, the J end lost 2 bases, and 18 bases lay between the germline ends. There are 14 residues in the CDR3. Germline V gene lookup returns CDR1 SQVTM and CDR2 ANQGSEA. DNA for the CDR3: TGCAGCACCATGCCGATCAGGAAAAACTATGGCTACACCTTC. Translated, it gives CSTMPIRKNYGYTF.

The rearrangement uses TRBV11-2 and TRBJ2-2; D gene unclear. The CDR3 runs to 13 residues. Germline CDR1 reads SGHAT; CDR2 reads FQNNGV. Trimming took 6 bases from V and 4 from J, leaving 9 bases between them. CDR3 loop: CASSRYSTGELFF. CDR3 in DNA: TGTGCCAGCAGTCGGTATTCCACCGGGGAGCTGTTTTTT.

The rearrangement joins TRBV27 to TRBJ2-7; 8 bases are a match to TRBD1. The CDR3 has 15 amino acids. Trimming removed 6 bases from V and 4 bases from J; junction bases left unmatched: 11. In germline, CDR1 is MNHEY, CDR2 SMNVEV (reference sequence). CDR3 sequence reads: CASSQLDRARYEQYF. In DNA form, the CDR3 reads TGTGCCAGCAGCCAATTGGACAGGGCACGATACGAGCAGTACTTC.

The chain couples TRBV4-1 to TRBJ2-7, with 11 bases identical to TRBD1. The V and J ends lost 2 bases and 0 bases, in that order; junction bases with no gene match: 6. CDR3 length equals 17 residues. Germline-derived CDR1 and CDR2 are MGHRA and YSYEKL. The CDR3 DNA follows: TGCGCCAGCAGCCAAACCCTGGGGACAGGGGGCTCCTACGAGCAGTACTTC. It translates to CASSQTLGTGGSYEQYF.

The V call is TRBV7-9, the J call TRBJ1-2; no clear D gene. The CDR3 sequence is 13 residues long. Germline V gene lookup returns CDR1 SEHNR and CDR2 FQNEAQ (reference sequence). V dropped 2 bases and J dropped 8 bases, with 12 bases sitting between them. The CDR3 DNA sequence: TGTGCCAGCAGCTTACGGAGGGATCACGGCTACACCTTC. Translated, it gives CASSLRRDHGYTF.

This chain uses TRBV10-1 with TRBJ2-7; possibly TRBD2 for D (6 bases). The CDR3 has 13 amino acids. The germline V gene has CDR1 WNHNN and CDR2 SYGVQD (reference sequence). V shed 5 bases and J shed 9 bases, with 17 bases lying between them. The CDR3, as DNA: TGCGCCAGCAGTACCGACCCGGACGGGGGGCAGTACTTC. It encodes CASSTDPDGGQYF.

This clone was recorded only once. The chain has TRBV5-6 and TRBJ2-3, with D uncertain. V gave up 1 base and J gave up 2 bases, with 5 bases separating them. CDR3 length equals 13 residues. The germline gives CDR1 SGHDT, CDR2 YYEEEE. The CDR3 here is CASSLPVTDTQYF. The CDR3 DNA sequence: TGTGCCAGCAGCTTGCCGGTCACAGATACGCAGTATTTT.

CDR3 residues: CASSGGQGVNQPQHF. In DNA form, the CDR3 reads TGTGCCAGCAGCGGAGGACAGGGGGTCAATCAGCCCCAGCATTTT. The chain uses TRBV7-9 and TRBJ1-5; 10 bases align to TRBD1. The CDR3 is made up of 15 amino acids. V lost 5 bases to trimming and J lost 3 bases; unmatched junction nucleotides: 4. Germline CDR1 and CDR2: SEHNR and FQNEAQ (reference sequence).

This sequence joins TRBV14 and TRBJ1-2; D is perhaps TRBD1 (6 bases). Germline CDR1 and CDR2: SGHDN and FVKESK. This CDR3 comprises 14 residues. Trimming left V 2 bases short and J 4 bases short, with 11 bases between. DNA for the CDR3: TGTGCCAGCAGCCAAAGGGGGGGATCCTATGGCTACACCTTC. Translation gives CASSQRGGSYGYTF.

Only a few counts were recorded for this clone. This chain uses TRBV12-2 with TRBJ2-5; the table's D gene call, TRBD2, was not cross checked with the DNA. TRBV12-2 is shown as a pseudogene. The CDR3 is 17 residues long. The CDR3 region has the DNA TGTGCAAGTCGCTTAGCACCGGGACTAGCGGGAGGGGGGACCCAGTACTTC. It encodes CASRLAPGLAGGGTQYF.

The gene calls are TRBV4-2 and TRBJ2-7; 10 bases line up with TRBD1. The V and J ends lost 3 bases and 1 base, in that order; junction bases with no gene match: 18. CDR1 is LGHNA and CDR2 is YNFKEQ in the germline V gene. The length of the CDR3 is 20 residues. DNA of the CDR3: TGTGCCAGCAGCCAGGGGGACAGGGGAAAACAAACTGGGGGGTCCTACGAGCAGTACTTC. Its protein product is CASSQGDRGKQTGGSYEQYF.

The genes are TRBV29-1 and TRBJ1-1, with D perhaps TRBD1 (5 bases). In germline, CDR1 is SQVTM, CDR2 ANQGSEA. The length of the CDR3 is 14 residues. V was clipped by 7 bases and J by 3 bases, with 18 bases between them. This CDR3 reads CSGTASGVDTEAFF. The CDR3 nucleotides read TGCAGCGGCACCGCCTCGGGGGTCGACACTGAAGCTTTCTTT.

The J gene is TRBJ1-2, the V gene TRBV6-5, with D possibly TRBD1 on 6 matching bases. Per the germline V gene, CDR1 is MNHEY and CDR2 is SVGAGI. The V end was cut by 6 bases, the J end by 2 bases, with 13 bases between. The CDR3 runs to 14 residues. CDR3 amino acids: CASSQGGQNYGYTF. DNA for the CDR3: TGTGCCAGCAGCCAGGGCGGACAGAACTATGGCTACACCTTC.

V is TRBV30 and J is TRBJ1-5; D may be TRBD1 (6 bases). Per germline, CDR1 GTSNPN and CDR2 SVGIG (reference sequence). Between the trimmed V and J ends, which lost 0 bases and 6 bases, there was a span of 9 bases. The CDR3 runs to 13 residues. The DNA for the CDR3 is TGTGCCTGGAGTGTTACAGGGCCTCAGCCCCAGCATTTT. Translated, it gives CAWSVTGPQPQHF.

The gene calls are TRBV7-2 and TRBJ2-3, with D hard to call. CDR1 and CDR2 from the germline V gene are SGHTA and FQGNSA. Trimming shortened V by 2 bases and J by 1 base, and 7 bases separated the two germline ends. This CDR3 is built from 14 residues. As DNA, the CDR3 is TGTGCCAGCAGCTTATCATTTGGCACAGATACGCAGTATTTT. It specifies CASSLSFGTDTQYF.

The V call is TRBV6-5, the J call TRBJ1-3; TRBD1 might be the D (5 bases). CDR1 is MNHEY and CDR2 is SVGAGI in the germline V gene. The ends were cut back, 2 bases at V and 2 bases at J, with 10 bases in the middle. The CDR3 consists of 15 residues. The CDR3 is CASSYRGGPGNTIYF. The CDR3 DNA follows: TGTGCCAGCAGTTACAGGGGTGGACCTGGAAACACCATATATTTT.

The V gene is TRBV4-2, the J gene TRBJ1-4; no definite D call. The CDR3 loop spans 17 amino acids. Germline loops: CDR1 LGHNA, CDR2 YNFKEQ. Trimming shortened V by 0 bases and J by 6 bases, and 17 bases separated the two germline ends. CDR3 amino acids: CASSQDDLRGRDEKLFF. The CDR3 DNA reads as TGTGCCAGCAGCCAAGATGACTTGAGAGGGCGGGATGAAAAACTGTTTTTT.

This sequence joins TRBV12-3 or TRBV12-4 and TRBJ1-2; D ambiguous. CDR3 length: 13 residues. The V and J ends lost 6 bases and 2 bases respectively, with 10 bases between them. The CDR3 sequence is CASSPTRNYGYTF. DNA of the CDR3: TGTGCCAGCAGCCCTACGCGCAACTATGGCTACACCTTC.

This chain connects TRBV30 to TRBJ1-2; a weak D match, TRBD1 (5 bases). The CDR3 totals 17 residues. CDR1 is GTSNPN and CDR2 is SVGIG in the germline V gene (reference sequence). Trimming cost V 0 bases and J 4 bases, with 21 bases left between them. This CDR3 is CAWSVWGEGRASYGYTF. CDR3 coding DNA: TGTGCCTGGAGTGTTTGGGGGGAAGGCAGGGCGAGCTATGGCTACACCTTC.

The chain couples TRBV6-6 to TRBJ2-7; tentatively, D is TRBD1 (6 bases). The V gene's germline CDR1 is MNHNY and CDR2 SVGAGI (reference sequence). The V and J ends lost 0 bases and 2 bases respectively, with 8 bases between them. The CDR3 loop spans 14 amino acids. CDR3 DNA: TGTGCCAGCAGTTACTCACAGGGACCCTACGAGCAGTACTTC. Amino acids: CASSYSQGPYEQYF.